This T cell receptor (beta chain) was documented in a study of blood T cell repertoires in COVID-19. Source study methods: Reference gene primer amplification gave estimated nucleated cell counts. Sequencing used immunoSEQ multiplex PCR; TCRdb keeps in-frame clones, though not all of them. The D gene and trimming were derived from the DNA, and the V and J assignments and clone size from that table. The sample lists some 190,000 clones, 85% to 90% seen once, with 1.4% to 1.5% in the top ten. CDR1 is GTSNPN, CDR2 SVGIG, per germline (reference sequence). The CDR3 totals 11 residues. The V gene lost 0 bases and the J gene lost 6 bases, with 6 bases spanning the gap.

The source material was peripheral blood. The receptor's source is a man aged 18 to 29 with active or convalescent COVID-19. The genes are TRBV30 and TRBJ2-7; the D gene is possibly TRBD2 (6 bases). CDR3 sequence reads: CAWSVSGEQYF. DNA for the CDR3: TGTGCCTGGAGTGTTAGCGGCGAGCAGTACTTC. Based on the CDR3 plus reference TRBV30 and TRBJ2-7, the full variable domain is SQTIHQWPATLVQPVGSPLSLECTVEGTSNPNLYWYRQAAGRGLQLLFYSVGIGQISSEVPQNLSASRPQDRQFILSSKKLLLSDSGFYLCAWSVSGEQYFGPGTRLTVT.